One sample yielded the 17 T cell receptor beta chains listed below, sequenced in a study of T-cell reconstitution after alpha-beta-depleted transplantation in children. This sample's TCRbeta library carried unique molecular identifier barcodes. Using its own MiXCR run on the PCR reads, TCRdb lists one record per CDR3 protein. In the table there are 250,000 to 300,000 distinct CDR3 sequences, around 9.1% of which are singletons. The sample here was PBMCs, taken before TCRalphabeta/CD19-depleted stem cell transplant. Receptors originate from a boy under two years old with acute myeloid leukemia, due to receive a stem cell transplant.

This clonotype was observed at least ten times. V gene TRBV12-3 or TRBV12-4 combines with J gene TRBJ1-1, with D unresolved. The CDR3 covers 11 residues. Deletions cut 2 bases from V and 8 bases from J, with 6 bases between. Here the CDR3 DNA reads TGTGCCAGCAGTTTACCTCCGGAAGCTTTCTTT. It translates to CASSLPPEAFF.

A few counts support this clonotype. The chain links TRBV4-3 to TRBJ2-7; 7 bases map to TRBD2. Germline V CDR1 and CDR2: LGHNA, YSLEER. This CDR3 region has 16 residues. Losses at the gene ends were 1 base for V and 5 bases for J; bases not matched to a gene: 11. The CDR3 loop is CASSQGPLGGVDEQYF. The CDR3 coding sequence is TGCGCCAGCAGCCAAGGACCCCTGGGAGGGGTGGACGAGCAGTACTTC.

This clonotype was seen repeatedly, ten times or more. This chain uses TRBV4-2 with TRBJ2-5; 10 positions match TRBD1. From germline, CDR1 is LGHNA and CDR2 YNFKEQ. With V trimmed by 4 bases and J by 5 bases, 7 bases remained unmatched. This CDR3 spans 15 amino acids. The chain's CDR3 is CASSLWGQGSETQYF. CDR3 DNA: TGTGCCAGCAGCCTCTGGGGACAGGGGTCGGAGACCCAGTACTTC.

At least ten counts were recorded for this clonotype. This sequence joins TRBV5-5 and TRBJ2-7, with D uncertain. V was trimmed by 1 base and J by 0 bases, leaving 11 bases between them. The germline V gene has CDR1 SGHKS and CDR2 YYEKEE (reference sequence). The CDR3 consists of 15 residues. The CDR3 loop reads CASSLHTLGSYEQYF. CDR3 in DNA: TGTGCCAGCAGCTTGCACACACTGGGCTCCTACGAGCAGTACTTC. The full variable domain, completed using reference TRBV5-5 and TRBJ2-7, is DAGVTQSPTHLIKTRGQQVTLRCSPISGHKSVSWYQQVLGQGPQFIFQYYEKEERGRGNFPDRFSARQFPNYSSELNVNALLLGDSALYLCASSLHTLGSYEQYFGPGTRLTVT.

This clonotype was counted at least ten times. The DNA for the CDR3 is TGTGCCAGCAGCCAAGGGGGAAGGGCTAGCAGCACAGATACGCAGTATTTT. Its protein is CASSQGGRASSTDTQYF. The chain carries TRBV3-1 and TRBJ2-3, with TRBD2 as a possible D gene (5 bases). This CDR3 has 17 residues. V lost 1 base to trimming and J lost 0 bases, with 14 bases between them. The germline V gene encodes CDR1 LGHDT and CDR2 YNNKEL (reference sequence).

This clonotype was detected ten times or more. This rearrangement joins TRBV7-6 to TRBJ2-7; D is unclear. The V gene's germline CDR1 is SGHVS and CDR2 FNYEAQ. The CDR3 consists of 14 residues. The ends were cut back, 0 bases at V and 4 bases at J, with 10 bases in the middle. The CDR3 DNA is TGTGCCAGCAGCTTAGCCGAAGGGTCATACGAGCAGTACTTC. Its translation is CASSLAEGSYEQYF.

This clonotype was seen repeatedly, ten times or more. This chain connects TRBV7-9 to TRBJ2-1, with a tentative D call TRBD1 (6 bases). CDR1 is SEHNR, CDR2 FQNEAQ, per germline (reference sequence). The ends were cut back, 10 bases at V and 2 bases at J, with 18 bases in the middle. The CDR3 sequence is 15 residues long. CDR3 loop: CAIRGRQAAYNEQFF. In nucleotides, the CDR3 is TGTGCCATCCGTGGCCGACAGGCCGCCTACAATGAGCAGTTCTTC.

This clonotype was seen a few times. At one end, the junction sequence differs from germline, possibly due to a read error. The chain employs TRBV20-1 and TRBJ2-7, with D perhaps TRBD2 (5 bases). Germline V CDR1 and CDR2: DFQATT, SNEGSKA (reference sequence). This CDR3 spans 13 amino acids. The CDR3 loop is CSARGPVSYEQYF. The CDR3 DNA follows: TGCAGTGCCAGAGGGCCGGTGTCCTACGAGCAGTACTTC.

This clonotype has a count of ten or more. This chain connects TRBV12-3 or TRBV12-4 to TRBJ2-3, with 7 bases identical to TRBD1. The CDR3 has 15 amino acids. The V segment lost 5 bases and the J segment 5 bases; nucleotides outside the gene matches: 10. As DNA, the CDR3 is TGTGCCAGCAGTCCCGAGGGGGCTTTAATAGATACGCAGTATTTT. It is translated as CASSPEGALIDTQYF.

This clonotype was recorded many times. CDR3: CASSRGRDSGANVLTF. CDR3 DNA sequence: TGTGCCAGCAGCCGCGGTAGGGACTCTGGGGCCAACGTCCTGACTTTC. The chain carries TRBV28 and TRBJ2-6; D is ambiguous. V shed 6 bases and J shed 0 bases, with 12 bases lying between them. Germline V gene data show CDR1 as MDHEN and CDR2 as SYDVKM. CDR3 length: 16 residues. Filled out from reference TRBV28 and TRBJ2-6, the complete variable domain reads DVKVTQSSRYLVKRTGEKVFLECVQDMDHENMFWYRQDPGLGLRLIYFSYDVKMKEKGDIPEGYSVSREKKERFSLILESASTNQTSMYLCASSRGRDSGANVLTFGAGSRLTVL.

This clonotype was observed a few times. V is TRBV4-2 and J is TRBJ1-1; TRBD1 matches at 7 bases. This CDR3 comprises 17 residues. Germline CDR1 and CDR2: LGHNA and YNFKEQ. The J segment lost 0 bases and the V segment lost 3 bases, leaving 10 bases of the junction unmatched. The CDR3 DNA reads TGTGCCAGCAGCCACCCCGCAGGGGGGGGTATGAACACTGAAGCTTTCTTT. Residues: CASSHPAGGGMNTEAFF.

This chain connects TRBV7-3 to TRBJ2-1, with D unresolved. The CDR3 totals 14 residues. Trimming cost V 5 bases and J 5 bases, with 13 bases left between them. Germline CDR1 and CDR2: SGHTA and FQGTGA. The CDR3 bases are TGTGCCAGCAGCCCCTCTCCTGTGAACAATGAGCAGTTCTTC. The encoded protein is CASSPSPVNNEQFF.

This clonotype was counted ten times or more. The rearrangement joins TRBV20-1 to TRBJ2-3; D unclear. CDR3 size: 11 residues. Germline V gene lookup returns CDR1 DFQATT and CDR2 SNEGSKA (reference sequence). V was pared by 6 bases and J by 1 base, with 5 bases between. CDR3 amino acids: CSAERTDTQYF. Written as DNA, the CDR3 is TGCAGTGCCGAGCGCACAGATACGCAGTATTTT.

This clonotype showed up many times. V usage is TRBV15 and J usage is TRBJ2-1, with TRBD2 matching over 11 bases. This CDR3 contains 17 residues. V lost 1 base, J lost 5 bases, and 7 bases stayed unmatched. Germline V lookup: CDR1 LNHNV, CDR2 YYDKDF (reference sequence). CDR3 residues: CATSRGIAGGINNEQFF. CDR3 sequence (DNA): TGTGCCACCAGCAGAGGAATAGCGGGAGGGATCAACAATGAGCAGTTCTTC.

As regards this clonotype: A read error is possible here, since a much larger clone lies one base away. V gene TRBV5-1 combines with J gene TRBJ1-1; TRBD1 aligns across 11 bases. The CDR3 loop spans 15 amino acids. CDR1 and CDR2 from the germline V gene are SGHRS and YFSETQ. Here the CDR3 DNA reads TGCGCCAGCAGCTTGAATGGACAGGGGGCCACTGTAGCTTTCTTT. It specifies CASSLNGQGATVAFF. Looking up the rest from reference TRBV5-1 and TRBJ1-1 gives the full variable domain: KAGVTQTPRYLIKTRGQQVTLSCSPISGHRSVSWYQQTPGQGLQFLFEYFSETQRNKGNFPGRFSGRQFSNSRSEMNVSTLELGDSALYLCASSLNGQGATVAFFGQGTRLTVV.

This clonotype was counted many times. This chain links TRBV3-1 with TRBJ1-5; no firm D call. From germline, CDR1 is LGHDT and CDR2 YNNKEL (reference sequence). V was trimmed by 0 bases and J by 1 base, leaving 4 bases between them. The CDR3 covers 14 residues. The CDR3 is CASSQDLSNQPQHF. The CDR3 nucleotides read TGTGCCAGCAGCCAAGATCTAAGCAATCAGCCCCAGCATTTT.

This clonotype was detected a few times. V usage is TRBV7-9 and J usage is TRBJ1-1; possible D gene TRBD1, 5 bases. The CDR3 covers 16 residues. Trimming took off 3 bases at V and 4 bases at J, with 18 bases between the two ends. Per the germline V gene, CDR1 is SEHNR and CDR2 is FQNEAQ (reference sequence). The DNA of the CDR3 is TGTGCCAGCAGCTTCCCGGCAGGGCCTAAGGGCACTGAAGCTTTCTTT. Translating gives CASSFPAGPKGTEAFF.